What follows describes a single T cell receptor (beta chain). What it recognizes is unknown. These data come from a study of T cell responses to AZD1222 COVID-19 vaccine. Whole-study context: Second doses were pooled across both intervals (about 4 or about 12 weeks).

Clones were read by immunoSEQ multiplex PCR, and TCRdb kept only the in-frame ones, dropping some. The sample includes roughly 150,000 clones, almost 95% seen only once; the top ten take 2.3%. Study-wide points: Close to half of all spike-specific TCRs reportedly target regions of the variants that are unmutated. The study found Spike-specific TCR breadth and depth rose after two AZD1222 doses.

The starting material was peripheral blood, obtained on day 0 of AZD1222 vaccination. This clonotype was obtained from an adult in good health.

The CDR3 loop reads CASSLGLQDTQYF. CDR3 in DNA: TGTGCCAGCAGCTTAGGGTTGCAAGATACGCAGTATTTT. The chain links TRBV13 to TRBJ2-3, with D unclear. The CDR3 is made up of 13 amino acids. V lost 0 bases, J lost 5 bases, and 6 bases lay in between. The V gene's germline CDR1 is PRHDT and CDR2 FYEKMQ (reference sequence).